This section outlines one TCR beta chain sequence together with its context. It lacks a known antigen. Base qualities are not at hand, and no much larger clone is one base apart. This sample is drawn from a study of blood T cells in healthy people across ages (dated by TCRdb to 2013 to 2016). Turning to the overall study: Template switching captured roughly one uniquely barcoded TCR beta cDNA molecule per two T cells in model experiments. The study measured age-related changes in TCR beta repertoire diversity using deep sequencing normalized with unique cDNA molecular identifiers. The study analyzed two additional independent replicas of 1 million unique cDNA reads from the same blood draw for two donors, one aged 18 to 29 and one aged 80 or older. The donors were split into four age groups: young (average about 16 years), middle-aged (39), aged (about 62) and long-lived (over 80). General findings and caveats noted by the study authors: Compared with the aged group, more naive CD4+ T cells, fewer expanded clones and increased TCR diversity were shown by the long-lived group, suggesting age selection. Observed TCR beta diversity per million T cells fell roughly linearly with age, and a significant reduction was already apparent by age roughly 41. Because the CMV infection status of the donors was unknown, age-related changes in expanded clonotypes may potentially have been confounded. Estimates of total diversity from one million sequenced T cells were regarded as lower bounds and underestimates. Because profiling used bulk unsorted PBMCs, naive and antigen-experienced compartments could not be compared conclusively. The percentage of naive T cells measured by flow cytometry correlated strongly with observed TCR beta diversity.

The germline ends are 16 bases apart after V is trimmed by 6 bases and J by 6 bases. The CDR3 runs 14 residues from the cysteine to the phenylalanine. CDR3 DNA is the only sequence kept; it has 42 bases, read in frame from the first base. As encoded in the germline V gene (reference sequence), CDR1 is MNHEY while CDR2 is SMNVEV. The donors were roughly 39 Caucasian individuals from Russia, aged roughly 6 to 90 years, who were systemically healthy. Approximately 9 milliliters of peripheral blood were collected from each donor into EDTA-treated Vacutainer tubes. Ficoll-Paque density-gradient centrifugation was used to isolate PBMCs, with at least 6 million per sample. Trizol reagent was used to extract total RNA from the PBMCs, yielding at least 5 micrograms per sample. The percentages of naive CD45RAhigh/CD27high T cells were determined by flow cytometry on a PBMC aliquot from every donor. The library was prepared using 5' RACE. These reads were obtained on an Illumina HiSeq 2500. A second PCR of roughly 7 to 12 cycles was run with a J-beta primer mix and a sample-barcoded 5' primer. Each TCR beta cDNA molecule received a unique molecular identifier from a template-switch 5' adaptor carrying 12 random nucleotides. Each sample yielded at least 3 million CDR3-containing paired-end reads. All of the RNA was converted into first-strand cDNA using the Mint cDNA synthesis kit, with a TRBC-specific oligonucleotide serving as the primer. Following uracil-DNA glycosylase treatment, a first 18-cycle PCR with universal primers M1SS and BC2_uni_R was performed on all cDNA. As for the authors' bioinformatics: Normalization of each sample was performed by random selection of 1 million high-quality reads, each carrying a distinct molecular identifier. Reads sharing molecular identifiers were discarded rather than binned into consensus sequences. MiTCR, with a Q25 quality threshold and the strictest error-elimination algorithm, was used for CDR3 identification, clonotype clustering and error correction. A nonparametric unseen species model with Euler transformation was used to estimate lower-bound total TCR beta diversity. TCRdb redid the processing of the public reads, applying fastp at Q25 and MiXCR, and retained in-frame beta chains. CDR3 protein duplicates are merged, each entry listing the most common genes and DNA. The V and J calls reflect TCRdb's pipeline rather than the authors' work. The sample yields some 760,000 distinct CDR3 sequences; 20% to 25% were counted once. The ten largest clonotypes hold roughly a tenth of the sample.

A further study also used this sample, focusing on T cells of mothers and their children. The second paper states: The donors were nine systemically healthy Caucasian individuals, made up of three mothers and their six children. cDNA synthesis consumed the entire amount of extracted RNA, loaded at approximately 1.6 ug RNA in each 15 ul reaction. In the second PCR, the M1S primer added sample barcodes and 2-4 random nucleotides. Each mother yielded over 9 million TCR beta CDR3 reads and each child roughly 3.1 million reads. TCR recombination output is similarly shaped by thymic selection in related and unrelated pairs, with a minor effect exerted by inherited differences. Normalized repertoire overlap was always slightly but never significantly higher in related than unrelated mother-child pairs. No persistent microchimeric T cell clones were detected, at a sensitivity of roughly 99 clones per million clonotypes. The study used deep NGS to compare TCR beta repertoires of mothers and children, seeking features distinguishing related mother-child pairs from unrelated individuals. The mean age was 40 +/- 4 years for the mothers and about 10 +/- 4 years for the children. After adapters were ligated using NEBNext reagents, the libraries underwent 100+100 nt paired-end sequencing on an Illumina HiSeq 2000. Mother and child libraries were prepared a month apart and sequenced in separate runs to prevent cross-contamination. Between about 500,000 and 2,300,000 distinct TCR beta clonotypes were identified per donor. Naive TCR beta clonotypes were estimated from low-frequency clonotypes matched to each donor's FACS-determined naive share, without sorting.

The sequence was obtained from a boy between 10 and 17 years old in good health. The sample comprised blood. This receptor chain uses TRBV27 and TRBJ2-3; the D region may be TRBD1 or TRBD2, each matching 5 bases equally. The nucleotides read TGTGCCAGCAGCCTACTTGGGGGTCCTGATACGCAGTATTTT. Translated, this is CASSLLGGPDTQYF.